What follows are 9 T cell receptor beta chains derived from one specimen sequenced in a study of cytomegalovirus exposure and HLA in healthy donors (dated by TCRdb to about 2017). Libraries were constructed by the immunoSEQ multiplex PCR assay. A mixture of 60 forward primers for TCR Vbeta segments and 13 reverse primers for TCR Jbeta segments was used in the multiplex PCR. In its TCRdb copy, this immuneACCESS table keeps in-frame sequences only and misses some clones. Where compared with another copy, unresolved V genes explain less than half of these, and the others have no known cause. Counted in this sample were roughly 130,000 clones; over 60% of them appeared once. In total, the top ten clones hold 2% to 2.5% of the sample. The sequencing sample was made of PBMCs. All receptors come from a man aged 18 to 29 in good health and CMV-seronegative.

This clone was seen a single time. The same CDR3 can be traced to other DNA sequences in this sample. CDR3: CAWSVGGSGNTIYF. In nucleotides, the CDR3 is TGTGCCTGGAGTGTAGGGGGTTCTGGAAACACCATATATTTT. This sequence joins TRBV30 and TRBJ1-3; tentative D call: TRBD1 (6 bases). V dropped 0 bases and J dropped 1 base, with 7 bases sitting between them. Germline CDR1 GTSNPN, CDR2 SVGIG (reference sequence). This CDR3 spans 14 amino acids.

The CDR3 is CAWRWTGSSYEQYF. In DNA, the CDR3 is TGTGCCTGGAGATGGACAGGAAGCTCCTACGAGCAGTACTTC. The V gene is TRBV30, the J gene TRBJ2-7, with 7 bases matching TRBD1. CDR1 and CDR2 (germline): GTSNPN, SVGIG (reference sequence). This CDR3 has 14 residues. J lost 0 bases, V lost 3 bases, and 5 bases had no gene match.

The rearrangement links TRBV27 to TRBJ2-3; TRBD1 agrees at 9 bases. Per the germline V gene, CDR1 is MNHEY and CDR2 is SMNVEV (reference sequence). V shed 4 bases and J 2 bases; nucleotides not matched to a gene: 4. The CDR3 is made up of 15 amino acids. The CDR3 region has the DNA TGTGCCAGCAGTTCTAACAGGGGGCTCACAGATACGCAGTATTTT. Protein product: CASSSNRGLTDTQYF.

This chain uses TRBV6-6 with TRBJ1-5; 7 positions agree with TRBD1. CDR1 is MNHNY, CDR2 SVGAGI, per germline (reference sequence). The CDR3 has 15 amino acids. The junction had 8 bases not matched to a gene; V was cut back by 7 bases and J by 2 bases. The CDR3 loop reads CASTKDRVGNQPQHF. CDR3 coding DNA: TGTGCCAGCACCAAAGACAGGGTGGGCAATCAGCCCCAGCATTTT.

This clone was counted once. This sequence joins TRBV7-6 and TRBJ2-1; 10 nucleotides agree with TRBD2. CDR3 size: 16 residues. Germline assignment: CDR1 SGHVS and CDR2 FNYEAQ. J was trimmed by 2 bases and V by 5 bases; bases with no gene match: 6. In DNA, the CDR3 is TGTGCCAGCAGCCCGGCTAGCGGGAGCCCCTACAATGAGCAGTTCTTC. Its protein is CASSPASGSPYNEQFF.

CDR3 sequence (DNA): TGTGCCAGCAGCCAAGATATCGGCGGGCTGTCTGGGGCCAACGTCCTGACTTTC. Its translation is CASSQDIGGLSGANVLTF. This chain connects TRBV14 to TRBJ2-6; weak D call: TRBD2 (5 bases). V was trimmed by 0 bases and J by 1 base, leaving 13 bases between them. From germline, CDR1 is SGHDN and CDR2 FVKESK. This CDR3 spans 18 amino acids.

V gene TRBV19 combines with J gene TRBJ2-3; 13 bases line up with TRBD2. There are 14 residues in the CDR3. The J segment lost 1 base and the V segment lost 8 bases, leaving 0 bases of the junction unmatched. CDR1 LNHDA and CDR2 SQIVND come from the germline V gene (reference sequence). The CDR3 coding sequence is TGTGCCAGTGGACTAGCGGGAGGCACAGATACGCAGTATTTT. This gives the protein CASGLAGGTDTQYF.

The chain employs TRBV10-1 and TRBJ1-5; D unresolved. This CDR3 is 12 amino acids long. V shed 3 bases and J shed 4 bases, with 4 bases lying between them. Germline CDR1 and CDR2: WNHNN and SYGVQD (reference sequence). The chain's CDR3 is CASSDGNQPQHF. In DNA form, the CDR3 reads TGCGCCAGCAGTGACGGTAATCAGCCCCAGCATTTT.

The CDR3 bases are TGTGCCAGCAGTTCCACACGGGACTTCCGCTTCAATGAGCAGTTCTTC. Its protein is CASSSTRDFRFNEQFF. The V call is TRBV6-5, the J call TRBJ2-1; D is perhaps TRBD2 (6 bases). The CDR3 totals 16 residues. The V and J ends lost 4 bases and 6 bases respectively, with 19 bases between them. The germline V gene has CDR1 MNHEY and CDR2 SVGAGI.